This TCR beta chain appears in the sequencing data of a study of cytomegalovirus exposure and HLA in healthy donors. Comment on this clone: Its antigen is unidentified.

The CDR3 length is 15 residues. V dropped 7 bases and J dropped 1 base, with 14 bases sitting between them. Overall study findings and caveats: A later analysis linked a missense variant in DCLRE1C to the trimming of TCR beta V and J genes. In a later analysis, CMV-associated beta chains were mostly HLA-associated, it appeared. As confirmed in vitro, a few CMV-associated chains were specific for CMV antigens.

Use of 60 Vbeta and 13 Jbeta primers characterized the PCR. The table came from immunoSEQ multiplex PCR; TCRdb's copy has only in-frame clones and leaves some out. This table has some 140,000 clones, 79% appearing once. The J gene is TRBJ1-5, the V gene TRBV23-1; D gene unclear. TRBV23-1 is classed as an ORF, of uncertain function. This sequence was found in a middle-aged man in good health and CMV-seropositive. The sequencing input was PBMCs. The CDR3 region is CASTAASLSNQPQHF. As DNA, the CDR3 is TGCGCCAGCACCGCGGCTTCCCTGAGCAATCAGCCCCAGCATTTT.